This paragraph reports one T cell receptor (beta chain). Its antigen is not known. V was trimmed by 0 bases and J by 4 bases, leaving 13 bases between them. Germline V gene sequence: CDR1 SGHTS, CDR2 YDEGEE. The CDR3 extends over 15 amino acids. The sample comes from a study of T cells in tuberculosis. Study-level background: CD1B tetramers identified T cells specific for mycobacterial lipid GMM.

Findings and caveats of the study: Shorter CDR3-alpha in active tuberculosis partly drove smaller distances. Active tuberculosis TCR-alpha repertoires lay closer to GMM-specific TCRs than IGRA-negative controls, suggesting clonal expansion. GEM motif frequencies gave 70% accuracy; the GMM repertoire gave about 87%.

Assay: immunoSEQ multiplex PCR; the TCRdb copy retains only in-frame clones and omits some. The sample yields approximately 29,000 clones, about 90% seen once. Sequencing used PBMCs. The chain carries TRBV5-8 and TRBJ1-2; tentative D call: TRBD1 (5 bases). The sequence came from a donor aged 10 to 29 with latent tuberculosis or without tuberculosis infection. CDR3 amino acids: CASSLGRAVPYGYTF. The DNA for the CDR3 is TGTGCCAGCAGCTTGGGCAGGGCAGTCCCCTATGGCTACACCTTC.